One and the same sample provided the 26 T cell receptor delta chains below, sequenced in a study of delta chain sequences of gamma delta T cells. TCRdb fed the PCR reads into CATT to redo clone calling. The table lists 3,000 to 4,000 delta-chain clones, roughly two thirds of them singletons, with approximately 61% in the top ten. Material for sequencing was a tumor sample. These receptor sequences come from a human donor with breast cancer.

The chain joins TRDV2 to TRDJ1; a possible D gene is TRDD2 (5 bases). CDR1 is GEAIGNYY, CDR2 EKD, per germline. Trimming shortened V by 3 bases and J by 0 bases, and 13 bases separated the two germline ends. This CDR3 is 15 amino acids long. CDR3 in DNA: TGTGCCTGTGACCTCCTAGCACAAGACACCGATAAACTCATCTTT. Amino acid sequence: CACDLLAQDTDKLIF.

As for this clone: TCRdb's entry gives the protein of a much larger clone, which mismatches this DNA's translation at residue 4, likely from a read error; the protein reported here is translated from the DNA. V and J are TRDV2 and TRDJ1, with 8 bases aligning to TRDD3. CDR3 length equals 16 residues. The V gene's germline CDR1 is GEAIGNYY and CDR2 EKD. Trimming cost V 5 bases and J 1 base; bases outside gene matches: 11. CDR3 sequence reads: CACVNLGEESTDKLIF. CDR3 nucleotides: TGTGCCTGTGTCAACCTGGGGGAGGAAAGCACCGATAAACTCATCTTT.

About this clone itself: An end of the junction differs from the germline gene, which may be a read error. The rearrangement links TRDV2 to TRDJ1, with 7 bases lining up with TRDD3. The V gene's germline CDR1 is GEAIGNYY and CDR2 EKD. The CDR3 spans 15 residues. The CDR3 nucleotides are TGTGCCTGTGAAACAGTGGGGGAGGAATCCGAAAAACTCATCTTT. Residues: CACETVGEESEKLIF.

This clone turned up a few times. This DNA's translation and the protein TCRdb lists, from a much larger clone, do not match at residue 11, likely due to a read error; the protein shown is translated from the DNA. This rearrangement joins TRDV2 to TRDJ1, with TRDD3 matching over 8 bases. This CDR3 is 14 amino acids long. Germline lookup yields CDR1 GEAIGNYY and CDR2 EKD. CDR3 bases: TGTGCCTGTGATCGACTGGGGGGCACCGATACACTCATCTTT. It yields the protein CACDRLGGTDTLIF.

This rearrangement joins TRDV2 to TRDJ1; D gene unclear. The J call is uncertain, as TRDJ2 better fits the DNA end. This CDR3 is 15 amino acids long. Germline assignment: CDR1 GEAIGNYY and CDR2 EKD. The CDR3 reads CACDPVLADTDLLFF. The CDR3 coding sequence is TGTGCCTGTGACCCTGTGTTGGCGGACACCGATCTACTCTTCTTT.

Comment on this clone: A clone one base away is much larger, so this may be a read error. Other DNA sequences in the same sample also yield this CDR3. The chain carries TRDV2 and TRDJ1; a weak D match, TRDD3 (6 bases). CDR3 length: 18 amino acids. Germline CDR1 is GEAIGNYY and CDR2 is EKD. The CDR3 nucleotides read TGTGCCTGCGACACCGTGCATTTTGGGGGCCTACTATCAGATAAACTCATCTTT. It encodes CACDTVHFGGLLSDKLIF.

The CDR3 reads CACDTVARERDRRYTEKIIF. As DNA, the CDR3 is TGTGCCTGTGACACCGTGGCAAGAGAGCGAGACCGACGTTACACCGAAAAAATCATCTTT. This sequence joins TRDV2 and TRDJ1; unclear D gene. The CDR3 spans 20 residues. In germline, CDR1 is GEAIGNYY, CDR2 EKD. V gave up 0 bases and J gave up 12 bases, with 37 bases separating them.

This clone was observed a handful of times. The TCRdb record carries a much larger clone's protein, which differs from this DNA's translation at residue 7; a read error is the likely cause, and the protein listed here is the DNA translation. The V call is TRDV2, the J call TRDJ1; no clear D gene. CDR3 size: 18 residues. The germline V gene encodes CDR1 GEAIGNYY and CDR2 EKD. Trimming left V 1 base short and J 0 bases short, with 20 bases between. In DNA, the CDR3 is TGTGCCTGTGACACTTTGCCTGATCGATCGGAGTACACCGATAAACTCATCTTT. Encoded protein: CACDTLPDRSEYTDKLIF.

This clone has only a few counts. The protein held in TCRdb is that of a much larger clone and does not match this DNA's translation at residue 9, likely because of a read error; the protein shown is translated from the DNA. The V call is TRDV2, the J call TRDJ1; TRDD3 aligns across 8 bases. CDR1 is GEAIGNYY and CDR2 is EKD in the germline V gene. The J segment lost 4 bases and the V segment lost 4 bases, leaving 7 bases of the junction unmatched. This CDR3 is built from 14 residues. The DNA of the CDR3 is TGTGCCTGTGATCGACTGGGGGGCATCGATAAACTCATCTTT. This codes for CACDRLGGIDKLIF.

A remark on this clone: A much larger clone is a single base away; this may be a read error. Other DNA sequences of this sample code for an identical CDR3. The chain combines TRDV1 with TRDJ1; weak D call: TRDD2 (5 bases). Germline V gene sequence: CDR1 TSWWSYY, CDR2 QGS. The CDR3 loop spans 18 amino acids. The CDR3 coding sequence is TGTGCTCTTGGGGTCGTCCTAATGGAAAGGTGGTACACCGACAAACTCATCTTT. Its translation is CALGVVLMERWYTDKLIF.

CDR3: CSGGTVSREGNRRYTGKMIF. The CDR3, as DNA: TGTTCCGGTGGTACCGTGTCAAGGGAGGGAAACCGACGTTACACCGGAAAAATGATCTTT. This chain links TRDV2 with TRDJ1; no clear D gene. Looked up from germline, CDR1 is GEAIGNYY and CDR2 is EKD. CDR3 length: 20 residues.

A remark on this clone: Compared with germline, one end of the junction differs, possibly owing to a read error. The chain carries TRDV1 and TRDJ1, with 9 bases identical to TRDD2. The J call may be mistaken, given a closer DNA end match to TRDJ2. The CDR3 covers 20 residues. Germline-derived CDR1 and CDR2 are TSWWSYY and QGS. The CDR3 sequence: CSLAELRPSYVPRDSPHLFF. As DNA, the CDR3 is TGTTCTCTTGCGGAACTTCGGCCTTCCTACGTACCGCGGGATTCGCCTCATCTCTTCTTT.

To note about this clone: For this DNA, TCRdb reports the protein of a much larger clone, which diverges at residue 12, most likely from a read error; the protein presented here is translated directly from the DNA. The gene calls are TRDV2 and TRDJ1; D might be TRDD3 (6 bases). Per the germline V gene, CDR1 is GEAIGNYY and CDR2 is EKD. The CDR3 has 16 residues. The CDR3 nucleotides read TGTGCCTGTGACCCACTCGGGGGGACAGACACCGAAAAACTCATCTTT. Its translation: CACDPLGGTDTEKLIF.

The CDR3 sequence is CACDTVSREWDCTYTDIFIF. The CDR3 nucleotides are TGTGCCTGTGACACCGTGTCTAGGGAGTGGGACTGCACTTATACCGATATCTTCATCTTT. This chain connects TRDV2 to TRDJ1; D uncertain. The germline V gene has CDR1 GEAIGNYY and CDR2 EKD. The CDR3 is 20 residues long. V was clipped by 0 bases and J by 12 bases, with 37 bases between them.

A word on this clone: A read error may produce the germline difference seen at one junction end. This rearrangement joins TRDV2 to TRDJ3; 7 bases match TRDD3. Looked up from germline, CDR1 is GEAIGNYY and CDR2 is EKD. This CDR3 has 20 residues. The DNA of the CDR3 is TGTGCCTGTGACACCGCGACTACCTCGGGGGATCCGTGGTGCACCCAACAGATGATTTTC. Its protein is CACDTATTSGDPWCTQQMIF.

Notes on this clone: One junction end disagrees with the germline gene, perhaps due to a read error. The rearrangement joins TRDV2 to TRDJ1; no reliable D call. The CDR3 is 20 residues long. The germline CDR1 and CDR2 sequences are GEAIGNYY and EKD. CDR3 amino acids: CACDTVSREGARAYTDNLIF. CDR3 DNA sequence: TGTGCCTGTGACACCGTGTCAAGGGAGGGAGCCAGAGCTTACACCGATAATCTCATCTTT.

The gene calls are TRDV2 and TRDJ1; no clear D. V lost 0 bases to trimming and J lost 4 bases, with 29 bases between them. CDR3 length equals 20 residues. Germline V CDR1 and CDR2: GEAIGNYY, EKD. The CDR3 is CACDTVSSARDRPYIDKLIF. DNA of the CDR3: TGTGCCTGTGACACCGTGTCAAGCGCGCGGGACCGTCCTTACATCGATAAACTCATCTTT.

The CDR3 DNA follows: TGTGCCACTTTGCTTGATCGATCGGAGTACACCGATAAACTCATCTTT. Translated, it gives CATLLDRSEYTDKLIF. The chain couples TRDV2 to TRDJ1, with D unresolved. The length of the CDR3 is 16 residues. The V end lost 9 bases, the J end lost 0 bases, and 22 bases lay between the germline ends. Germline CDR1 GEAIGNYY, CDR2 EKD.

About this clone itself: The junction departs from the called germline gene at one end, perhaps through a read error. The chain employs TRDV2 and TRDJ1; TRDD3 might be the D (6 bases). Germline assignment: CDR1 GEAIGNYY and CDR2 EKD. The CDR3 contains 20 residues. The CDR3 DNA is TGTGCCTTTGACACCTTGTCCAGGGCGGGGGACCGACCTTACACCGATACACCTATCTTT. This codes for CAFDTLSRAGDRPYTDTPIF.

This clone was detected only a few times. A single base is all that separates this from a far larger clone, so a read error is likely. The same CDR3 is also encoded by other DNA sequences in this sample. The rearrangement joins TRDV2 to TRDJ1; D is ambiguous. The V gene lost 1 base and the J gene lost 2 bases, with 16 bases spanning the gap. The CDR3 has 16 amino acids. Germline V gene data show CDR1 as GEAIGNYY and CDR2 as EKD. Written as DNA, the CDR3 is TGTGCCTGTGACACTATTGGGCACATCGTGACCGATAAACTCATCTTT. Translating it yields CACDTIGHIVTDKLIF.

A V gene of TRDV2 was called, but no J gene was assigned. The CDR3 is made up of 15 amino acids. Germline values: CDR1 GEAIGNYY, CDR2 EKD. The CDR3 loop is CACDPVRENTDLLFF. CDR3 nucleotides: TGTGCCTGTGACCCTGTGAGGGAGAACACTGATCTCCTCTTTTTT.

On this clone itself: A read error likely explains this, since a far larger clone differs by one base. Other DNA sequences in this specimen translate into the identical CDR3. The J gene is TRDJ1, the V gene TRDV2; D gene uncertain. CDR1 and CDR2 from the germline V gene are GEAIGNYY and EKD. V lost 3 bases and J lost 3, with 22 bases in between. CDR3 length: 17 amino acids. The DNA for the CDR3 is TGTGCCTGTGACCCAATACAACCGCCAGAGTTCTCCGATAAACTCATCTTT. Protein product: CACDPIQPPEFSDKLIF.

A word on this clone: TCRdb has a much larger clone's protein, which differs at residue 8 from the translation of this DNA, likely because of a read error; what is shown is the protein translated from the DNA. This chain joins TRDV2 and TRDJ1; D call uncertain. This CDR3 region has 14 residues. V gave up 3 bases and J gave up 1 base, with 11 bases separating them. The germline V gene has CDR1 GEAIGNYY and CDR2 EKD. CDR3 coding DNA: TGTGCCTGTGACTCCGTTGACCGCACCGATAAACTCATCTTT. Protein: CACDSVDRTDKLIF.

By sample share, this clone is medium-sized. The mismatch at residue 6 between this DNA's translation and the TCRdb protein of a much larger clone likely reflects a read error; the protein shown is translated from the DNA. CDR3 in amino acids: CACDPGGEDTDKLIF. CDR3 coding DNA: TGTGCCTGTGACCCAGGGGGGGAGGACACCGATAAACTCATCTTT. This rearrangement joins TRDV2 to TRDJ1, with D maybe TRDD3 (6 bases). Germline V gene sequence: CDR1 GEAIGNYY, CDR2 EKD. This CDR3 is 15 amino acids long. V was clipped by 3 bases and J by 0 bases, with 13 bases between them.

This clone was counted a few times. With a far larger clone one base away, a read error is the likely cause. The sample holds other DNA sequences that translate to the same CDR3. V and J are TRDV1 and TRDJ1; TRDD3 matches 11 bases. The CDR3 contains 18 residues. Looked up from germline, CDR1 is TSWWSYY and CDR2 is QGS. V lost 1 base to trimming and J lost 5 bases; unmatched junction nucleotides: 12. CDR3 region: CALGEPKLGDTSTDKLIF. CDR3 nucleotides: TGTGCTCTTGGGGAACCAAAGCTGGGGGATACATCCACAGATAAACTCATCTTT.

The V gene is TRDV2, the J gene TRDJ3; 11 bases are shared with TRDD3. Unmatched junction bases numbered 10, after V lost 1 base and J lost 0 bases. CDR3 size: 21 residues. Germline V CDR1 and CDR2: GEAIGNYY, EKD. CDR3 nucleotides: TGTGCCTGTGACACACTACTGGGGGATATTGACACCTCCTGGGACACCCGACAGATGTTTTTC. As protein: CACDTLLGDIDTSWDTRQMFF.